This T cell receptor (beta chain) appears in the sequencing data of a study of beta chain features in type 1 diabetes. General study findings and limits: TCRB CDR3s from Type 1 diabetes patients were moderately but significantly shorter in all four CD4+ subsets. Cells with high TCR expression could be over-represented when cDNA is sequenced.

This CDR3 spans 18 amino acids. Germline V gives CDR1 LNHDA, CDR2 SQIVND (reference sequence). V lost 4 bases and J lost 0; bases outside the gene matches: 8. Turning to this clone: The antigen is unknown.

Isolated RNA was reverse transcribed in full, so expressed TCRB transcripts were sequenced. The method was immunoSEQ multiplex PCR; TCRdb's version includes in-frame clones alone and lacks a portion of them. The data contain 900,000 or so clones, around a sixth of them seen just once; the ten biggest clones take up 0.023%. This clonotype originated in a woman aged 18 to 35 in good health. This chain connects TRBV19 to TRBJ1-5; 11 nucleotides align to TRBD1. Sequenced sample: naive CD4+ T cells from blood. The chain's CDR3 is CASSRPGQGVYSNQPQHF. CDR3 DNA: TGTGCCAGTAGTAGGCCGGGACAGGGGGTTTATAGCAATCAGCCCCAGCATTTT. The variable domain in full, with the rest retrieved from reference TRBV19 and TRBJ1-5, is DGGITQSPKYLFRKEGQNVTLSCEQNLNHDAMYWYRQDPGQGLRLIYYSQIVNDFQKGDIAEGYSVSREKKESFPLTVTSAQKNPTAFYLCASSRPGQGVYSNQPQHFGDGTRLSIL.